The next 18 T cell receptor beta chains were all read from a single sample in a study of cytomegalovirus exposure and HLA in healthy donors (TCRdb year 2017). The library was obtained by the immunoSEQ multiplex PCR assay. The multiplex PCR relied on a mix of 60 forward primers for TCR Vbeta segments and 13 reverse primers for TCR Jbeta segments. In its TCRdb copy, this immuneACCESS table keeps in-frame sequences only and misses some clones. Where compared with another copy, unresolved V genes explain less than half of these, and the others have no known cause. The sample table records 150,000 to 200,000 clones; 60% to 75% of these occur just once. Of the sample, about 2.7% is held by the ten largest clones. Material: PBMCs. All receptors come from a woman between 50 and 59 years old in good health and CMV-seropositive.

J is TRBJ2-5 and V is TRBV5-1; the D gene is possibly TRBD1 (7 bases). Germline CDR1 reads SGHRS; CDR2 reads YFSETQ. The CDR3 consists of 15 residues. V lost 4 bases and J lost 5, with 18 bases in between. DNA for the CDR3: TGCGCCAGCAGCCCCTCATCGACAGGGAGGGAGACCCAGTACTTC. Protein: CASSPSSTGRETQYF.

This clone showed up just a few times. The V call is TRBV5-1, the J call TRBJ2-1, with D tentatively TRBD2 (5 bases). The CDR3 covers 14 residues. Germline V gene sequence: CDR1 SGHRS, CDR2 YFSETQ. Trimming took off 1 base at V and 8 bases at J, with 13 bases between the two ends. CDR3 in amino acids: CASSLIASSDEQFF. DNA of the CDR3: TGCGCCAGCAGCTTGATCGCTAGCTCGGATGAGCAGTTCTTC.

J is TRBJ2-5 and V is TRBV5-1, with TRBD2 matching 9 bases. CDR3 length equals 15 residues. The J segment lost 4 bases and the V segment lost 0 bases, leaving 4 bases of the junction unmatched. CDR1 and CDR2 from the germline V gene are SGHRS and YFSETQ. The CDR3 nucleotides are TGCGCCAGCAGCTTGGTAGCGGGGGACGGAGAGACCCAGTACTTC. Encoded protein: CASSLVAGDGETQYF. Variable domain in full (rest from reference TRBV5-1 and TRBJ2-5): KAGVTQTPRYLIKTRGQQVTLSCSPISGHRSVSWYQQTPGQGLQFLFEYFSETQRNKGNFPGRFSGRQFSNSRSEMNVSTLELGDSALYLCASSLVAGDGETQYFGPGTRLLVL.

This clone was seen more than once but under ten times. The V gene is TRBV5-4, the J gene TRBJ2-7, with 8 bases that match TRBD2. Germline V lookup: CDR1 SGHNT, CDR2 YYREEE (reference sequence). V shed 4 bases, J shed 3 bases, and the junction held 9 bases outside the gene matches. The CDR3 is made up of 15 amino acids. The CDR3 DNA is TGTGCCAGCAGCCCGGAAGGCGGGACTAGCTACGAGCAGTACTTC. It yields the protein CASSPEGGTSYEQYF.

The chain couples TRBV19 to TRBJ1-5, with D tentatively TRBD1 (6 bases). Trimming stripped 10 bases from V and 4 bases from J, with 14 bases between. Germline CDR1 is LNHDA and CDR2 is SQIVND (reference sequence). The CDR3 length is 13 residues. In DNA form, the CDR3 reads TGTGCCACCATGGACAGATGGAATCAGCCCCAGCATTTT. Encoded protein: CATMDRWNQPQHF. The whole variable domain, remainder taken from reference TRBV19 and TRBJ1-5, is DGGITQSPKYLFRKEGQNVTLSCEQNLNHDAMYWYRQDPGQGLRLIYYSQIVNDFQKGDIAEGYSVSREKKESFPLTVTSAQKNPTAFYLCATMDRWNQPQHFGDGTRLSIL.

The chain couples TRBV9 to TRBJ1-1, with 7 bases identical to TRBD1. Trimming removed 0 bases from V and 1 base from J; junction bases left unmatched: 3. The CDR3 is 15 amino acids. Germline assignment: CDR1 SGDLS and CDR2 YYNGEE. The CDR3 sequence is CASSVEGARNTEAFF. As DNA, the CDR3 is TGTGCCAGCAGCGTAGAGGGGGCCCGGAACACTGAAGCTTTCTTT.

Remarks on this clone: The sample has other DNA sequences that encode this CDR3 too. The chain couples TRBV5-1 to TRBJ1-1; 9 nucleotides agree with TRBD1. This CDR3 comprises 14 residues. Germline V gives CDR1 SGHRS, CDR2 YFSETQ. Unmatched junction bases numbered 5, after V lost 3 bases and J lost 5 bases. CDR3 DNA: TGCGCCAGCAGCTGGGGACAGGGTGGAACTGAAGCTTTCTTT. This translates into CASSWGQGGTEAFF.

The V call is TRBV5-1, the J call TRBJ2-3; 7 nucleotides match TRBD1. Germline-derived CDR1 and CDR2 are SGHRS and YFSETQ. V lost 4 bases to trimming and J lost 2 bases; unmatched junction nucleotides: 10. The CDR3 extends over 16 amino acids. Here the CDR3 reads CASSLKGARDTDTQYF. CDR3 DNA: TGCGCCAGCAGCCTAAAGGGGGCGAGGGACACAGATACGCAGTATTTT.

The chain has TRBV15 and TRBJ1-2, with D maybe TRBD1 (6 bases). The CDR3 is 16 amino acids. Germline CDR1 reads LNHNV; CDR2 reads YYDKDF (reference sequence). Between the trimmed V and J ends, which lost 5 bases and 3 bases, there was a span of 19 bases. The CDR3 DNA is TGTGCCACCAGCCCGAGGGCCCTAACAGGGTACTATGGCTACACCTTC. Encoded protein: CATSPRALTGYYGYTF. Full variable domain (outside the CDR3, taken from reference TRBV15 and TRBJ1-2): DAMVIQNPRYQVTQFGKPVTLSCSQTLNHNVMYWYQQKSSQAPKLLFHYYDKDFNNEADTPDNFQSRRPNTSFCFLDIRSPGLGDTAMYLCATSPRALTGYYGYTFGSGTRLTVV.

This chain connects TRBV19 to TRBJ2-3; 9 bases fit TRBD2. The germline V gene encodes CDR1 LNHDA and CDR2 SQIVND (reference sequence). There are 16 residues in the CDR3. V gave up 3 bases and J gave up 3 bases; unmatched junction bases: 7. In DNA, the CDR3 is TGTGCCAGTAGTATTTGGGCTAGCGGGAAGACAGATACGCAGTATTTT. It codes for CASSIWASGKTDTQYF.

This clone was detected a few times. This chain uses TRBV2 with TRBJ1-4; D remains unclear. The CDR3 runs 12 residues. The V gene lost 5 bases and the J gene lost 6 bases, with 7 bases spanning the gap. Germline V gene lookup returns CDR1 SNHLY and CDR2 FYNNEI. CDR3 sequence (DNA): TGTGCCAGCAGTTACATGGATGAAAAACTGTTTTTT. Encoded protein: CASSYMDEKLFF.

This clone was observed a handful of times. The V gene is TRBV29-1, the J gene TRBJ2-1, with D unclear. Per the germline V gene, CDR1 is SQVTM and CDR2 is ANQGSEA. V was trimmed by 4 bases and J by 5 bases, leaving 9 bases between them. CDR3 length equals 12 residues. In nucleotides, the CDR3 is TGCAGCGTTGTACTTGCTAACAATGAGCAGTTCTTC. Protein: CSVVLANNEQFF.

The V gene is TRBV19, the J gene TRBJ2-2; no firm D call. The CDR3 is 13 amino acids. V was cut by 5 bases and J by 4 bases, with 8 bases left in between. Germline V gene sequence: CDR1 LNHDA, CDR2 SQIVND (reference sequence). The CDR3, as DNA: TGTGCCAGTAGTTCTAGTACCACCGGGGAGCTGTTTTTT. Its protein is CASSSSTTGELFF.

This clone was observed once. CDR3 residues: CGDRKNTGELFF. CDR3 nucleotide sequence: TGCGGAGACAGGAAGAACACCGGGGAGCTGTTTTTT. The V and J genes are TRBV5-1 and TRBJ2-2; D possibly corresponds to TRBD1 (6 bases). CDR1 is SGHRS, CDR2 YFSETQ, per germline. This CDR3 spans 12 amino acids.

This clone was observed once. This chain connects TRBV11-2 to TRBJ2-1, with TRBD1 matching 7 bases. The germline gives CDR1 SGHAT, CDR2 FQNNGV. The CDR3 is made up of 17 amino acids. V shed 5 bases and J 4 bases; nucleotides not matched to a gene: 14. In DNA, the CDR3 is TGTGCCAGCAGCCCGAGCATCTCGACAGGGATTTACAATGAGCAGTTCTTC. Translated, it gives CASSPSISTGIYNEQFF.

The chain recombines TRBV25-1 with TRBJ2-1, with 7 bases aligning to TRBD1. Unmatched junction bases numbered 7, after V lost 6 bases and J lost 8 bases. CDR3 length: 13 amino acids. The germline gives CDR1 MGHDK, CDR2 SYGVNS. CDR3 protein: CASSPTGDHEQFF. CDR3 in DNA: TGTGCCAGCAGCCCCACAGGGGACCATGAGCAGTTCTTC.

The chain couples TRBV14 to TRBJ2-3; 8 bases match TRBD2. V lost 2 bases to trimming and J lost 2 bases; unmatched junction nucleotides: 6. Germline values: CDR1 SGHDN, CDR2 FVKESK. This CDR3 is built from 16 residues. The CDR3, as DNA: TGTGCCAGCAGCCAACTACCGGGGGGGACCACAGATACGCAGTATTTT. Protein product: CASSQLPGGTTDTQYF.

The chain is built from TRBV9 and TRBJ2-3, with 7 nucleotides matching TRBD2. The V segment lost 0 bases and the J segment 6 bases; nucleotides outside the gene matches: 7. Germline values: CDR1 SGDLS, CDR2 YYNGEE. The length of the CDR3 is 15 residues. The CDR3 reads CASSVGGAGRDTQYF. The CDR3 DNA is TGTGCCAGCAGCGTAGGAGGAGCGGGGCGTGATACGCAGTATTTT.